This passage covers 29 T cell receptor beta chains from one sample sequenced in a study of blood T cell repertoires in COVID-19. Here immunoSEQ multiplex PCR was the method, and the copy in TCRdb shows in-frame clones only, minus some. The sample yields 300,000 to 350,000 clones, approximately 86% seen once. The sequenced material came from peripheral blood. Receptors were obtained from a man aged 25 to 40 with COVID-19, enrolled during active disease.

This chain links TRBV5-1 with TRBJ1-2; D not certain. CDR1 and CDR2 (germline): SGHRS, YFSETQ. The CDR3 covers 13 residues. With 0 bases removed from V and 3 bases from J, the gap between germline ends came to 6 bases. The CDR3 sequence is CASSLGSDYGYTF. CDR3 sequence (DNA): TGCGCCAGCAGCTTGGGGTCAGACTATGGCTACACCTTC.

This clone was seen a handful of times. CDR3 sequence: CASSQRTGTGLYGYTF. CDR3 DNA: TGTGCCAGCAGCCAACGCACCGGGACAGGGCTTTATGGCTACACCTTC. The V and J genes are TRBV3-1 (or the pseudogene TRBV3-2) and TRBJ1-2; 9 positions match TRBD1. Germline V CDR1 and CDR2: LGHDT, YNNKEL (reference sequence). The CDR3 covers 16 residues. Germline trimming cut 2 bases from V and 5 bases from J; bases unmatched to any gene: 9.

V is TRBV20-1 and J is TRBJ1-2; D is possibly TRBD1 (5 bases). From germline, CDR1 is DFQATT and CDR2 SNEGSKA (reference sequence). The CDR3 has 13 residues. The V end lost 3 bases, the J end lost 1 base, and 9 bases lay between the germline ends. CDR3 in amino acids: CSASRGINYGYTF. CDR3 DNA sequence: TGCAGTGCTAGTCGGGGGATTAACTATGGCTACACCTTC.

V gene TRBV19 combines with J gene TRBJ2-5; D perhaps matches TRBD2 (6 bases). Germline values: CDR1 LNHDA, CDR2 SQIVND (reference sequence). Trimming cost V 3 bases and J 3 bases, with 11 bases left between them. The CDR3 is 14 residues long. The CDR3 DNA follows: TGTGCCAGTAGTATTTACGGGGGTGAAGAGACCCAGTACTTC. This sequence encodes CASSIYGGEETQYF.

DNA of the CDR3: TGTGCCAGCAGCTTGGCCGACAGGGTGGGGCTCCACTTT. This encodes CASSLADRVGLHF. The chain carries TRBV5-5 and TRBJ1-6; 7 bases align to TRBD1. This CDR3 is 13 amino acids long. The V segment lost 0 bases and the J segment 16 bases; nucleotides outside the gene matches: 7. Germline V gene data show CDR1 as SGHKS and CDR2 as YYEKEE (reference sequence). Filled out from reference TRBV5-5 and TRBJ1-6, the complete variable domain reads DAGVTQSPTHLIKTRGQQVTLRCSPISGHKSVSWYQQVLGQGPQFIFQYYEKEERGRGNFPDRFSARQFPNYSSELNVNALLLGDSALYLCASSLADRVGLHFGNGTRLTVT.

J is TRBJ1-1 and V is TRBV18; D is possibly TRBD1 (5 bases). The germline V gene has CDR1 KGHSH and CDR2 LQKENI. CDR3 length: 15 residues. V was shortened by 0 bases and J by 1 base, with 9 bases between the two germline ends. The DNA for the CDR3 is TGTGCCAGCTCACCACCGAGCAGGGCGAACACTGAAGCTTTCTTT. Translation: CASSPPSRANTEAFF. The variable domain in full, completed from reference TRBV18 and TRBJ1-1, reads NAGVMQNPRHLVRRRGQEARLRCSPMKGHSHVYWYRQLPEEGLKFMVYLQKENIIDESGMPKERFSAEFPKEGPSILRIQQVVRGDSAAYFCASSPPSRANTEAFFGQGTRLTVV.

The rearrangement joins TRBV13 to TRBJ1-6; weak D call: TRBD1 (6 bases). Germline CDR1 reads PRHDT; CDR2 reads FYEKMQ (reference sequence). V was trimmed by 3 bases and J by 9 bases, leaving 18 bases between them. This CDR3 is built from 16 residues. The CDR3 bases are TGTGCCAGCAGCTTGTCCTCAGGGTTGGGGGCTTCACCCCTCCACTTT. Encoded protein: CASSLSSGLGASPLHF.

This sequence joins TRBV9 and TRBJ1-4; tentative D call: TRBD1 (6 bases). Per the germline V gene, CDR1 is SGDLS and CDR2 is YYNGEE. This CDR3 region has 13 residues. V lost 4 bases and J lost 6, with 10 bases in between. Written as DNA, the CDR3 is TGTGCCAGCAGCAGGACAGTGGATGAAAAACTGTTTTTT. It translates to CASSRTVDEKLFF.

This chain joins TRBV13 and TRBJ2-7; tentatively, D is TRBD2 (6 bases). V lost 1 base and J lost 1, with 8 bases in between. Germline-derived CDR1 and CDR2 are PRHDT and FYEKMQ (reference sequence). The CDR3 is 14 amino acids. The CDR3 coding sequence is TGTGCCAGCAGCTTAGTGGGGACTTCCTACGAGCAGTACTTC. Protein: CASSLVGTSYEQYF.

This rearrangement joins TRBV7-9 to TRBJ1-1, with D unclear. Germline CDR1 reads SEHNR; CDR2 reads FQNEAQ (reference sequence). This CDR3 spans 15 amino acids. Trimming stripped 5 bases from V and 1 base from J, with 14 bases between. The CDR3 spells CASSLRGTTNTEAFF. The CDR3 DNA reads TGTGCCAGCAGCCTCCGGGGTACAACGAACACTGAAGCTTTCTTT.

The gene calls are TRBV5-1 and TRBJ2-3, with D uncertain. CDR1 is SGHRS and CDR2 is YFSETQ in the germline V gene. This CDR3 comprises 14 residues. Trimming stripped 2 bases from V and 1 base from J, with 8 bases between. The CDR3 coding sequence is TGCGCCAGCAGCTTTAAGAGCCGCACAGATACGCAGTATTTT. Translation: CASSFKSRTDTQYF.

V gene TRBV5-1 combines with J gene TRBJ2-6; D is ambiguous. Germline CDR1 SGHRS, CDR2 YFSETQ. This CDR3 is built from 19 residues. V was clipped by 4 bases and J by 0 bases, with 20 bases between them. The CDR3 reads CASSGDLVPRRSGANVLTF. The CDR3 DNA sequence: TGCGCCAGCAGCGGCGACCTAGTGCCCCGCCGCTCTGGGGCCAACGTCCTGACTTTC.

This sequence joins TRBV19 and TRBJ2-3, with 11 bases lining up with TRBD2. V trimming: 6 bases; J trimming: 2 bases; junction bases outside the gene matches: 10. CDR3 size: 17 residues. The germline V gene has CDR1 LNHDA and CDR2 SQIVND (reference sequence). The CDR3 DNA reads TGTGCCAGTAGATCGACGTTTAGCGGGGGGGACACAGATACGCAGTATTTT. Protein: CASRSTFSGGDTDTQYF.

V usage is TRBV6-5 and J usage is TRBJ1-2; TRBD1 aligns across 7 bases. This CDR3 spans 12 amino acids. The ends lost 2 bases at V and 8 bases at J; junction bases unmatched: 2. Germline CDR1 and CDR2: MNHEY and SVGAGI. The CDR3, as DNA: TGTGCCAGCAGTTACGGACAGGTCGGCTACACCTTC. This codes for CASSYGQVGYTF.

This clone came up a few times. The chain has TRBV7-2 and TRBJ2-3, with 9 bases fitting TRBD2. CDR3 length equals 15 residues. The trim removed 3 bases at V and 5 bases at J, leaving 6 bases unmatched. Germline V gene data show CDR1 as SGHTA and CDR2 as FQGNSA. For the CDR3, the DNA is TGTGCCAGCAGCTTTCAGCGGGGGGCTGGAGATACGCAGTATTTT. Translating gives CASSFQRGAGDTQYF.

V is TRBV5-6 and J is TRBJ2-7; D possibly corresponds to TRBD2 (6 bases). Trimming removed 2 bases at V and 0 bases at J, with 18 bases between. There are 17 residues in the CDR3. Germline V gene lookup returns CDR1 SGHDT and CDR2 YYEEEE. The CDR3 bases are TGTGCCAGCAGCTTAAGCTACAGCGGGTACCCCTCCTACGAGCAGTACTTC. Amino acid sequence: CASSLSYSGYPSYEQYF.

The J gene is TRBJ2-3, the V gene TRBV27, with 7 positions matching TRBD2. The CDR3 has 13 residues. Trimming took 2 bases from V and 6 from J; bases not matched to a gene: 2. Germline CDR1 and CDR2: MNHEY and SMNVEV (reference sequence). The CDR3, as DNA: TGTGCCAGCAGTTTAGCGGGAGCTGATACGCAGTATTTT. It codes for CASSLAGADTQYF.

The genes are TRBV11-2 and TRBJ2-7, with TRBD1 matching over 8 bases. Germline trimming cut 2 bases from V and 5 bases from J; bases unmatched to any gene: 11. The CDR3 runs 16 residues. Germline CDR1 and CDR2: SGHAT and FQNNGV. CDR3 DNA sequence: TGTGCCAGCAGCTTACGCGCCGGGACAGGTTCCGACGAGCAGTACTTC. It translates to CASSLRAGTGSDEQYF.

This clone was seen a few times. The V gene is TRBV3-1 (or the pseudogene TRBV3-2), the J gene TRBJ1-2, with D possibly TRBD1 on 6 matching bases. V gave up 4 bases and J gave up 3 bases, with 9 bases separating them. This CDR3 is 13 amino acids long. The germline V gene encodes CDR1 LGHDT and CDR2 YNNKEL (reference sequence). CDR3 sequence (DNA): TGTGCCAGCAGCCCGGCAGGGGACTATGGCTACACCTTC. Encoded protein: CASSPAGDYGYTF.

This sequence joins TRBV3-1 (or the pseudogene TRBV3-2) and TRBJ2-5; 8 bases are a match to TRBD2. V shed 1 base, J shed 7 bases, and the junction held 17 bases outside the gene matches. CDR1 is LGHDT, CDR2 YNNKEL, per germline (reference sequence). The CDR3 spans 18 residues. CDR3 residues: CASSQGATLAGRRGTQYF. In DNA form, the CDR3 reads TGTGCCAGCAGCCAAGGAGCCACCCTAGCGGGCCGGCGGGGGACCCAGTACTTC.

The chain links TRBV7-9 to TRBJ2-2; 12 bases fit TRBD2. Germline lookup yields CDR1 SEHNR and CDR2 FQNEAQ (reference sequence). V lost 6 bases and J lost 4; bases outside the gene matches: 9. This CDR3 comprises 17 residues. CDR3 DNA sequence: TGTGCCAGCAGGTTAATTTGGACTAGCGGGGCCACCGGGGAGCTGTTTTTT. Encoded protein: CASRLIWTSGATGELFF.

The chain employs TRBV5-8 and TRBJ1-1; D ambiguous. Per germline, CDR1 SGHTS and CDR2 YDEGEE. The CDR3 has 14 amino acids. The V end was cut by 0 bases, the J end by 2 bases, with 8 bases between. The CDR3 reads CASSLGRLNTEAFF. The CDR3 bases are TGTGCCAGCAGCTTGGGCAGGCTAAACACTGAAGCTTTCTTT.

The rearrangement uses TRBV28 and TRBJ1-1; 10 nucleotides align to TRBD1. CDR1 and CDR2 (germline): MDHEN, SYDVKM. The junction had 9 bases not matched to a gene; V was cut back by 3 bases and J by 5 bases. The CDR3 has 16 residues. The CDR3 is CASSFPRTGGGTEAFF. The CDR3 region has the DNA TGTGCCAGCAGTTTCCCCCGGACAGGGGGTGGGACTGAAGCTTTCTTT. The whole variable domain, remainder taken from reference TRBV28 and TRBJ1-1, is DVKVTQSSRYLVKRTGEKVFLECVQDMDHENMFWYRQDPGLGLRLIYFSYDVKMKEKGDIPEGYSVSREKKERFSLILESASTNQTSMYLCASSFPRTGGGTEAFFGQGTRLTVV.

The chain recombines TRBV28 with TRBJ2-7; TRBD2 matches at 14 bases. The CDR3 covers 15 residues. Germline V gene data show CDR1 as MDHEN and CDR2 as SYDVKM. Trimming took 2 bases from V and 5 from J; bases not matched to a gene: 2. The DNA of the CDR3 is TGTGCCAGCAGTTTAAGGGGACTAGCGGGAGACGAGCAGTACTTC. Translation gives CASSLRGLAGDEQYF. The full variable domain, in which reference TRBV28 and TRBJ2-7 provide the parts outside the CDR3, is DVKVTQSSRYLVKRTGEKVFLECVQDMDHENMFWYRQDPGLGLRLIYFSYDVKMKEKGDIPEGYSVSREKKERFSLILESASTNQTSMYLCASSLRGLAGDEQYFGPGTRLTVT.

The CDR3 DNA is TGTGCCAGCGCAATTCAGGAACTCTCCTACGAGCAGTACTTC. It translates to CASAIQELSYEQYF. The chain recombines TRBV6-5 with TRBJ2-7, with D unresolved. Per the germline V gene, CDR1 is MNHEY and CDR2 is SVGAGI. This CDR3 has 14 residues. Trimming removed 8 bases from V and 0 bases from J, with 14 bases in between.

V usage is TRBV7-9 and J usage is TRBJ2-1; unclear D gene. Germline V lookup: CDR1 SEHNR, CDR2 FQNEAQ (reference sequence). Between the trimmed V and J ends, which lost 4 bases and 7 bases, there was a span of 14 bases. The CDR3 sequence is 14 residues long. The CDR3 reads CASSSRLPRNEQFF. CDR3 coding DNA: TGTGCCAGCAGCTCCCGACTGCCACGGAATGAGCAGTTCTTC.

The chain recombines TRBV24-1 with TRBJ2-1; D is ambiguous. CDR1 is KGHDR and CDR2 is SFDVKD in the germline V gene. V lost 0 bases, J lost 14 bases, and 7 bases lay in between. The CDR3 contains 11 residues. In DNA form, the CDR3 reads TGTGCCACCAGTGATTTGCAAGAGAAGTTCTTC. Translated: CATSDLQEKFF.

This clone came up once. The chain links TRBV5-4 to TRBJ2-7; TRBD1 matches at 8 bases. V gave up 4 bases and J gave up 0 bases; unmatched junction bases: 6. Germline V gene data show CDR1 as SGHNT and CDR2 as YYREEE (reference sequence). The CDR3 consists of 15 residues. This CDR3 reads CASSSPDRASYEQYF. The CDR3 DNA sequence: TGTGCCAGCAGCAGCCCGGACAGGGCCTCCTACGAGCAGTACTTC. Full variable domain (outside the CDR3, taken from reference TRBV5-4 and TRBJ2-7): ETGVTQSPTHLIKTRGQQVTLRCSSQSGHNTVSWYQQALGQGPQFIFQYYREEENGRGNFPPRFSGLQFPNYSSELNVNALELDDSALYLCASSSPDRASYEQYFGPGTRLTVT.

The rearrangement uses TRBV29-1 and TRBJ2-7; TRBD1 matches at 9 bases. This CDR3 has 14 residues. Germline values: CDR1 SQVTM, CDR2 ANQGSEA. V trimming: 6 bases; J trimming: 3 bases; junction bases outside the gene matches: 9. The CDR3 DNA is TGCAGCGTAGGGGACAGGGTGACCCTCTACGAGCAGTACTTC. Residues: CSVGDRVTLYEQYF.